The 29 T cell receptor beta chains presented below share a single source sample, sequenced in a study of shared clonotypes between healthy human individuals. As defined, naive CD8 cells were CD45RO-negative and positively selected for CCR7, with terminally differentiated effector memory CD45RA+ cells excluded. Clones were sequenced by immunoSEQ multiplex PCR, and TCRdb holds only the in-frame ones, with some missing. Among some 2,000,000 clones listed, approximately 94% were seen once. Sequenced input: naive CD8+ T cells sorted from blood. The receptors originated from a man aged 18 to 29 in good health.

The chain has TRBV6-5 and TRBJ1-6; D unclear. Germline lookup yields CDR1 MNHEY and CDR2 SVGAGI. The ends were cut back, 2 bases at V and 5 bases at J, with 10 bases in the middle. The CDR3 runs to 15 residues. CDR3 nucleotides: TGTGCCAGCAGTTACCTGACGGAGAATAATTCACCCCTCCACTTT. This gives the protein CASSYLTENNSPLHF.

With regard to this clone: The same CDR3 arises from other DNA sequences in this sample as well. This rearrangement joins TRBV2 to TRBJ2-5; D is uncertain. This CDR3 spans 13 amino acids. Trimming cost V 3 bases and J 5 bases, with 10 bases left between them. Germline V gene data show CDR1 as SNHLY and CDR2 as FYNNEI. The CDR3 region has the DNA TGTGCCAGCAGTGAGGAAGGGTGGGAGACCCAGTACTTC. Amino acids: CASSEEGWETQYF.

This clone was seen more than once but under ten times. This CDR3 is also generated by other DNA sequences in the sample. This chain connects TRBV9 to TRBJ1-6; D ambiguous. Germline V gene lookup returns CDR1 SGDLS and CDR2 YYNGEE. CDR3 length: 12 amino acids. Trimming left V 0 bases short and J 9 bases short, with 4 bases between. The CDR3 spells CASSVDGSPLHF. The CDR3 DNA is TGTGCCAGCAGCGTAGATGGTTCACCCCTCCACTTT.

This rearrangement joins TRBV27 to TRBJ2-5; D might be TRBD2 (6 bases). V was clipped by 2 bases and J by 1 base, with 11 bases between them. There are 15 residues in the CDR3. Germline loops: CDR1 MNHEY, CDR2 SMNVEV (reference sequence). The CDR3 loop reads CASSLARDFQETQYF. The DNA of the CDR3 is TGTGCCAGCAGTTTAGCCCGGGACTTCCAAGAGACCCAGTACTTC.

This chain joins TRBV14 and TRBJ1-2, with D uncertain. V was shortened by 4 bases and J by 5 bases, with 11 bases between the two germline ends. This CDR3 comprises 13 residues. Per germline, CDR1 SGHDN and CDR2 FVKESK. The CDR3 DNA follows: TGTGCCAGCAGCCTAGACCAAGGGTATGGCTACACCTTC. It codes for CASSLDQGYGYTF. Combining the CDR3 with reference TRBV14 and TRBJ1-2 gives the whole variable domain EAGVTQFPSHSVIEKGQTVTLRCDPISGHDNLYWYRRVMGKEIKFLLHFVKESKQDESGMPNNRFLAERTGGTYSTLKVQPAELEDSGVYFCASSLDQGYGYTFGSGTRLTVV.

CDR3 residues: CASSLWDRLSNQPQHF. The CDR3 region has the DNA TGTGCCAGCAGTTTATGGGACAGACTTAGCAATCAGCCCCAGCATTTT. The chain is built from TRBV28 and TRBJ1-5; TRBD1 might be the D (6 bases). This CDR3 spans 16 amino acids. CDR1 and CDR2 (germline): MDHEN, SYDVKM. V was cut by 0 bases and J by 0 bases, with 9 bases left in between. Complete variable domain (other parts from reference TRBV28 and TRBJ1-5): DVKVTQSSRYLVKRTGEKVFLECVQDMDHENMFWYRQDPGLGLRLIYFSYDVKMKEKGDIPEGYSVSREKKERFSLILESASTNQTSMYLCASSLWDRLSNQPQHFGDGTRLSIL.

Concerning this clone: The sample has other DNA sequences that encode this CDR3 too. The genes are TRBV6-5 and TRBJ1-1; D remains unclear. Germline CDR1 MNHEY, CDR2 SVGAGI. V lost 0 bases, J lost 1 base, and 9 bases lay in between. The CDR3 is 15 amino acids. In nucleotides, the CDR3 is TGTGCCAGCAGTTACTCCGGCCGCGGGAACACTGAAGCTTTCTTT. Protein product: CASSYSGRGNTEAFF.

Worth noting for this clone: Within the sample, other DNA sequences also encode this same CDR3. The chain's CDR3 is CASSFGEKLFF. The CDR3 DNA is TGTGCCAGCAGCTTTGGAGAAAAACTGTTTTTT. This rearrangement joins TRBV7-2 to TRBJ1-4, with D unresolved. The length of the CDR3 is 11 residues. From germline, CDR1 is SGHTA and CDR2 FQGNSA. V was trimmed by 3 bases and J by 8 bases, leaving 4 bases between them.

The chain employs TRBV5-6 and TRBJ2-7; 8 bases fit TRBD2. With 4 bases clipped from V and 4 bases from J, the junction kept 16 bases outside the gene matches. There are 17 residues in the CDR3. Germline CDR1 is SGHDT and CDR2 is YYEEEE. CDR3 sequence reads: CASSNSGLVPGGYEQYF. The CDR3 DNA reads TGTGCCAGCAGCAACTCAGGGTTAGTGCCGGGAGGGTACGAGCAGTACTTC.

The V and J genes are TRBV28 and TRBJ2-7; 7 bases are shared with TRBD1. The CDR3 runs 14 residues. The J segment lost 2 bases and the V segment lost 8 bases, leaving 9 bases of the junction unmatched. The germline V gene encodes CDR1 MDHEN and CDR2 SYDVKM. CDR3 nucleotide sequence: TGTGCCAGCGGAGACCAGGGGGTTACCTACGAGCAGTACTTC. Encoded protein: CASGDQGVTYEQYF. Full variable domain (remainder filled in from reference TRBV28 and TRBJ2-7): DVKVTQSSRYLVKRTGEKVFLECVQDMDHENMFWYRQDPGLGLRLIYFSYDVKMKEKGDIPEGYSVSREKKERFSLILESASTNQTSMYLCASGDQGVTYEQYFGPGTRLTVT.

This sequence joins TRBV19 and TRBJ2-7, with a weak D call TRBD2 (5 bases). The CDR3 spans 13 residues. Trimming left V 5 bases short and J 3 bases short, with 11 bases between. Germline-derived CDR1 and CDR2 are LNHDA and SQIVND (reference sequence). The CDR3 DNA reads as TGTGCCAGTAGTGCGGGCCTTAACTACGAGCAGTACTTC. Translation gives CASSAGLNYEQYF.

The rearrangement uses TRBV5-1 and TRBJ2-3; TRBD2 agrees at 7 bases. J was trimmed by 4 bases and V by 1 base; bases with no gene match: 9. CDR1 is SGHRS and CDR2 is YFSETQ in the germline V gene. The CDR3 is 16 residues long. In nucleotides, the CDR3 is TGCGCCAGCAGCTTGTATTCGGGAGGTTATGCAGATACGCAGTATTTT. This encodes CASSLYSGGYADTQYF.

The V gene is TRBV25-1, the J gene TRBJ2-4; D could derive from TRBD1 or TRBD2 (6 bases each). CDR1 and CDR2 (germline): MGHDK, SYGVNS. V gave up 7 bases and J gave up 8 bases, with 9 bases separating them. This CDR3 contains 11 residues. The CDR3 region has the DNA TGTGCCAGCAAGAGGGGGGACATTCAGTACTTC. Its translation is CASKRGDIQYF.

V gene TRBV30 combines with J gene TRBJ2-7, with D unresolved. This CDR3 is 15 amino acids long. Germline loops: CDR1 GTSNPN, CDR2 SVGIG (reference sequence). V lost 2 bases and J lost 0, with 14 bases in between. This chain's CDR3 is CAWSWLDESSYEQYF. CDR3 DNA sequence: TGTGCCTGGAGTTGGTTAGACGAGAGCTCCTACGAGCAGTACTTC.

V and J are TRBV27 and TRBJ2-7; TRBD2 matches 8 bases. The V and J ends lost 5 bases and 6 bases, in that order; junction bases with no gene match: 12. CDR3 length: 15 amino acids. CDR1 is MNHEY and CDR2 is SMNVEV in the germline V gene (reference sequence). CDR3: CASSPSLSGGPEQYF. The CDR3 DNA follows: TGTGCCAGCAGTCCATCACTATCGGGAGGGCCCGAGCAGTACTTC.

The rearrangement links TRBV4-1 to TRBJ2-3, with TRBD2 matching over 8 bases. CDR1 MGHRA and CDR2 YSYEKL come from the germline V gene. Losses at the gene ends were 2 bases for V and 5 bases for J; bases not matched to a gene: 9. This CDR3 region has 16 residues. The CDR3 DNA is TGCGCCAGCAGCCAACCCGGGACTAGTGGGAGAGATACGCAGTATTTT. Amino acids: CASSQPGTSGRDTQYF.

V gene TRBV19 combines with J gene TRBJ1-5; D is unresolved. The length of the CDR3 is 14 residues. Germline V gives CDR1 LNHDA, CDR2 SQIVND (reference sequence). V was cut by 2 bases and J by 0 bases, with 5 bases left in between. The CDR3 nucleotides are TGTGCCAGTAGTATACTCCATAGCAATCAGCCCCAGCATTTT. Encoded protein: CASSILHSNQPQHF.

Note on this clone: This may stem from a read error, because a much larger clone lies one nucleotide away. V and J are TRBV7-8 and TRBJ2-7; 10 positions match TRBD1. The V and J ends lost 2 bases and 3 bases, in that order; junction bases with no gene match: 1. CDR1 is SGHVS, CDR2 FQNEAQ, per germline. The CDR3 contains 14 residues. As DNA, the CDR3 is TGTGCCAGCAGCTTAAGGACAGGGGGCTACGAGCAGTACTTC. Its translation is CASSLRTGGYEQYF.

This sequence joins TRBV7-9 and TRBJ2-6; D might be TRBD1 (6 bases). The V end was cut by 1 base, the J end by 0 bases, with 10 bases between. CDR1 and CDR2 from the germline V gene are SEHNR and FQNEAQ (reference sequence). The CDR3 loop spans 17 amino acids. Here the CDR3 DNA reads TGTGCCAGCAGCTTAGGGACAGTACTCTCTGGGGCCAACGTCCTGACTTTC. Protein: CASSLGTVLSGANVLTF. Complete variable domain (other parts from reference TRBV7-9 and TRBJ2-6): DTGVSQNPRHKITKRGQNVTFRCDPISEHNRLYWYRQTLGQGPEFLTYFQNEAQLEKSRLLSDRFSAERPKGSFSTLEIQRTEQGDSAMYLCASSLGTVLSGANVLTFGAGSRLTVL.

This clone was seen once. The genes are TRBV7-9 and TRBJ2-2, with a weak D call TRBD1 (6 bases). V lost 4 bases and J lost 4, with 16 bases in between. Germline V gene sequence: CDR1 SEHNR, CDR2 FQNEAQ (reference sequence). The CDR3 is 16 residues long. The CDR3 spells CASSSAETGSTGELFF. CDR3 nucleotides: TGTGCCAGCAGCTCCGCCGAAACAGGGAGCACCGGGGAGCTGTTTTTT. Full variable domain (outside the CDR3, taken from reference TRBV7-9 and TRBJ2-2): DTGVSQNPRHKITKRGQNVTFRCDPISEHNRLYWYRQTLGQGPEFLTYFQNEAQLEKSRLLSDRFSAERPKGSFSTLEIQRTEQGDSAMYLCASSSAETGSTGELFFGEGSRLTVL.

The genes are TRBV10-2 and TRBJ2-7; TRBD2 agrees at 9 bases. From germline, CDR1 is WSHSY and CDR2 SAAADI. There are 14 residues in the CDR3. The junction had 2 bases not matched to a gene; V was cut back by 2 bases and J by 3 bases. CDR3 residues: CASSEVLAGYEQYF. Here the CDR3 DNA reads TGCGCCAGCAGTGAGGTACTAGCGGGCTACGAGCAGTACTTC.

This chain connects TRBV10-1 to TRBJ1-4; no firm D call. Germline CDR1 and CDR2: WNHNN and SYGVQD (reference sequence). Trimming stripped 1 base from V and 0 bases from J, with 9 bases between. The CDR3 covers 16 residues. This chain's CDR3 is CASSELTGATNEKLFF. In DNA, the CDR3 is TGCGCCAGCAGTGAGTTGACTGGAGCAACTAATGAAAAACTGTTTTTT.

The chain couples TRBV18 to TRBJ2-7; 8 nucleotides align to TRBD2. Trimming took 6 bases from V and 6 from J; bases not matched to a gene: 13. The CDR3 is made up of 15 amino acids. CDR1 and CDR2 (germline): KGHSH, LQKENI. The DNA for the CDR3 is TGTGCCAGCTCCCCCCCAGTAGCGGGATTCGTCGAGCAGTACTTC. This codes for CASSPPVAGFVEQYF.

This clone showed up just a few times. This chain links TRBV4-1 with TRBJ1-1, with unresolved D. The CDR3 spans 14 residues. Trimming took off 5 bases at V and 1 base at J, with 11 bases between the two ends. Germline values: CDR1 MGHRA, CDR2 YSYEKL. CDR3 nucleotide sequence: TGCGCCAGCAGCATTCGACCAGAGAACACTGAAGCTTTCTTT. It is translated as CASSIRPENTEAFF.

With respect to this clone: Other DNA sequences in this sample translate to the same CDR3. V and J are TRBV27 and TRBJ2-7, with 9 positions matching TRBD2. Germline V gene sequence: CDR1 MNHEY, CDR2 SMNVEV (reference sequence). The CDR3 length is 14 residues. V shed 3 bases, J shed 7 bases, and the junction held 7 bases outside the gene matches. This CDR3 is CASSFAGGPGEQYF. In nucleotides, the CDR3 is TGTGCCAGCAGTTTTGCGGGGGGGCCTGGAGAGCAGTACTTC.

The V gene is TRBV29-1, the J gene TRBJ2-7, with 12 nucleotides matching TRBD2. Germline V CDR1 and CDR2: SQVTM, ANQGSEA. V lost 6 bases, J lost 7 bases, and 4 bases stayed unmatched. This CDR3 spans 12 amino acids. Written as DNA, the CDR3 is TGCAGCGTGAGACTAGCGGGGGTTGAGCAGTACTTC. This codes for CSVRLAGVEQYF.

The CDR3 coding sequence is TGTGCCAGCAGCCCACTGGACTATTCCTACGAGCAGTACTTC. Translation: CASSPLDYSYEQYF. This chain links TRBV7-9 with TRBJ2-7; possibly TRBD2 for D (6 bases). Germline V gene data show CDR1 as SEHNR and CDR2 as FQNEAQ (reference sequence). V was shortened by 5 bases and J by 1 base, with 12 bases between the two germline ends. This CDR3 spans 14 amino acids.

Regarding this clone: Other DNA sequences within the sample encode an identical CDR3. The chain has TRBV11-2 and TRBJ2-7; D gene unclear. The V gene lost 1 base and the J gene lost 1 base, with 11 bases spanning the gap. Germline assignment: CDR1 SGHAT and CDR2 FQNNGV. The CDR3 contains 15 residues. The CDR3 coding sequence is TGTGCCAGCAGCTTAGTTTCAGGTCCGTCCTACGAGCAGTACTTC. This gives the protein CASSLVSGPSYEQYF.

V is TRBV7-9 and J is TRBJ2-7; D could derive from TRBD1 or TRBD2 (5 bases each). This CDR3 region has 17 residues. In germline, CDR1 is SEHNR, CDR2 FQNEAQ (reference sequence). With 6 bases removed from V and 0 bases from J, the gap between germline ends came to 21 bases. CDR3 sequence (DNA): TGTGCCAGCAGGGGCTATGTCATTGGGGGAAGCTCCTACGAGCAGTACTTC. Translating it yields CASRGYVIGGSSYEQYF.